This T cell receptor (beta chain) was identified in a study of blood T cells in healthy people across ages. Study-wide results and caveats: More naive CD4+ cells and higher diversity marked long-lived donors relative to aged donors.

Donors were systemically healthy Caucasian individuals from Russia aged about 6 to 95 years. The germline V gene encodes CDR1 MNHNS and CDR2 SASEGT. There are 14 residues in the CDR3. V lost 0 bases and J lost 3, with 8 bases in between. A sample-barcoded 5' primer and a J-beta primer mix were used in a second PCR of about 6 to 11 cycles. TCRdb recomputed calls from the 5' RACE reads with MiXCR, one row per CDR3 protein. The sample has 1.2 million to 1.5 million distinct CDR3 sequences; approximately 42% are singletons. Concerning this clonotype itself: What it binds is not known.

Sample: blood. This clonotype was obtained from a woman younger than 30 in good health. V gene TRBV6-1 combines with J gene TRBJ2-5; D is unresolved. The CDR3 here is CASSEATLKETQYF. The CDR3 nucleotides are TGTGCCAGCAGTGAAGCGACATTGAAAGAGACCCAGTACTTC.